The 10 T cell receptor beta chains below were found in one sample sequenced in a study of shared clonotypes between healthy human individuals. Data came from immunoSEQ multiplex PCR; TCRdb stores just in-frame clones and leaves some out. Here the sample spans around 1,100,000 clones, 60% to 85% being singletons. The source material was memory CD4+ T cells from PBMCs. Subset meaning: CD45RA-negative fraction. All receptors derive from a young man in good health. Some clones in this sample may be carry-over from other donors' samples.

This clone has only one observation. The chain carries TRBV11-1 and TRBJ2-1, with 11 bases matching TRBD2. Germline CDR1 is SGHAT and CDR2 is FQDESV (reference sequence). V gave up 6 bases and J gave up 3 bases; unmatched junction bases: 7. CDR3 length equals 16 residues. CDR3 sequence reads: CASSFTGTSGYNEQFF. CDR3 DNA sequence: TGTGCCAGCAGTTTTACCGGGACTAGCGGCTACAATGAGCAGTTCTTC.

The J gene is TRBJ1-5, the V gene TRBV7-2; TRBD1 might be the D (5 bases). Trimming cost V 3 bases and J 2 bases, with 20 bases left between them. This CDR3 is built from 18 residues. The germline V gene encodes CDR1 SGHTA and CDR2 FQGNSA. The CDR3 sequence: CASSLGIGRGRGNQPQHF. The CDR3 DNA is TGTGCCAGCAGCTTGGGGATCGGTAGGGGACGAGGCAATCAGCCCCAGCATTTT.

With regard to this clone: This same CDR3 is encoded by further DNA sequences in the sample. The chain recombines TRBV18 with TRBJ2-7; tentative D call: TRBD1 (5 bases). Germline V CDR1 and CDR2: KGHSH, LQKENI. V lost 3 bases and J 0 bases, leaving 9 bases between the germline ends. The CDR3 is 14 amino acids. The CDR3 region has the DNA TGTGCCAGCTCACCGGGGCGGAGCTCCTACGAGCAGTACTTC. The encoded protein is CASSPGRSSYEQYF. Full variable domain (remainder filled in from reference TRBV18 and TRBJ2-7): NAGVMQNPRHLVRRRGQEARLRCSPMKGHSHVYWYRQLPEEGLKFMVYLQKENIIDESGMPKERFSAEFPKEGPSILRIQQVVRGDSAAYFCASSPGRSSYEQYFGPGTRLTVT.

This clone came up once. The J gene is TRBJ1-4, the V gene TRBV27; D gene unclear. Germline V gives CDR1 MNHEY, CDR2 SMNVEV (reference sequence). V was pared by 6 bases and J by 3 bases, with 17 bases between. The CDR3 covers 16 residues. The CDR3 nucleotides are TGTGCCAGCAGAAGGTCCGGGAATGGCGCTAATGAAAAACTGTTTTTT. This codes for CASRRSGNGANEKLFF.

The chain combines TRBV5-1 with TRBJ2-5, with D uncertain. The CDR3 consists of 15 residues. Germline loops: CDR1 SGHRS, CDR2 YFSETQ. V dropped 0 bases and J dropped 5 bases, with 14 bases sitting between them. CDR3 protein: CASSLERSAPETQYF. The CDR3 DNA sequence: TGCGCCAGCAGCTTGGAACGGAGCGCTCCGGAGACCCAGTACTTC.

This clone was picked up a small number of times. The chain combines TRBV7-9 with TRBJ2-3; D gene uncertain. The V gene lost 2 bases and the J gene lost 2 bases, with 17 bases spanning the gap. Per the germline V gene, CDR1 is SEHNR and CDR2 is FQNEAQ (reference sequence). This CDR3 is 17 amino acids long. CDR3 amino acids: CASSLSEWLGDTDTQYF. Written as DNA, the CDR3 is TGTGCCAGCAGCTTAAGTGAGTGGCTCGGCGACACAGATACGCAGTATTTT.

The chain joins TRBV11-2 to TRBJ2-1, with D perhaps TRBD1 (5 bases). The CDR3 consists of 15 residues. Germline V lookup: CDR1 SGHAT, CDR2 FQNNGV. Trimming stripped 5 bases from V and 5 bases from J, with 16 bases between. The CDR3 nucleotides are TGTGCCAGCAGCCCCAGGTGGGGCAGGGACAATGAGCAGTTCTTC. This gives the protein CASSPRWGRDNEQFF.

Note on this clone: Other DNA variants within this sample encode the same CDR3. The chain links TRBV5-1 to TRBJ1-2; 8 bases align to TRBD1. There are 13 residues in the CDR3. Germline values: CDR1 SGHRS, CDR2 YFSETQ. The trim removed 5 bases at V and 6 bases at J, leaving 6 bases unmatched. CDR3 region: CASSLTGDNGYTF. CDR3 bases: TGCGCCAGCAGTTTGACAGGGGATAATGGCTACACCTTC.

The chain recombines TRBV2 with TRBJ2-1, with 9 bases lining up with TRBD2. Germline CDR1 SNHLY, CDR2 FYNNEI. Trimming took 4 bases from V and 7 from J; bases not matched to a gene: 11. The CDR3 totals 16 residues. CDR3 sequence: CASSALVAGVSNEQFF. CDR3 DNA: TGTGCCAGCAGTGCTCTTGTAGCGGGAGTGTCTAATGAGCAGTTCTTC.

On this clone itself: One base away lies a much larger clone, so this may be a sequencing read error. Other nucleotide sequences from this sample produce the same CDR3. This CDR3 is CASSLGQYEQYF. As DNA, the CDR3 is TGCGCCAGCAGCCTAGGACAGTACGAGCAGTACTTC. The V gene is TRBV5-1, the J gene TRBJ2-7; D is possibly TRBD1 (6 bases). V lost 4 bases and J 4 bases, leaving 9 bases between the germline ends. Per germline, CDR1 SGHRS and CDR2 YFSETQ. The CDR3 contains 12 residues. Full variable domain (remainder filled in from reference TRBV5-1 and TRBJ2-7): KAGVTQTPRYLIKTRGQQVTLSCSPISGHRSVSWYQQTPGQGLQFLFEYFSETQRNKGNFPGRFSGRQFSNSRSEMNVSTLELGDSALYLCASSLGQYEQYFGPGTRLTVT.